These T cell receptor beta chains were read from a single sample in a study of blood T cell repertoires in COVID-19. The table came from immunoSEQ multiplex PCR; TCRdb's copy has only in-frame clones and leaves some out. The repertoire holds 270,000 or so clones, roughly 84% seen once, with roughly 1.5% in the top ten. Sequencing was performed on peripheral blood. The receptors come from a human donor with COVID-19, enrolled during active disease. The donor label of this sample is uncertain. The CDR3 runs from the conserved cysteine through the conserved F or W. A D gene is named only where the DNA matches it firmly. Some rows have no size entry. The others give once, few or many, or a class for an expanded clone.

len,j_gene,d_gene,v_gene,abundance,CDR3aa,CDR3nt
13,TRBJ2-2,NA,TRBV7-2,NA,CASSLGAGGELFF,TGTGCCAGCAGCTTAGGGGCGGGCGGGGAGCTGTTTTTT
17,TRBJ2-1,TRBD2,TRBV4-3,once,CASSRVLAETSYNEQFF,TGCGCCAGCAGCCGGGTACTAGCGGAGACCTCCTACAATGAGCAGTTCTTC
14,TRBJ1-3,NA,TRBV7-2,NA,CASSLRRAGNTIYF,TGTGCCAGCAGCTTACGCAGGGCTGGAAACACCATATATTTT
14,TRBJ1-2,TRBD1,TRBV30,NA,CAWTPDRGGYGYTF,TGTGCCTGGACCCCGGACAGGGGTGGTTATGGCTACACCTTC
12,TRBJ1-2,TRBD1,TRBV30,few,CAWARDSSGYTF,TGTGCCTGGGCAAGGGACAGTTCCGGCTACACCTTC
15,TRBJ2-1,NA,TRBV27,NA,CASSLSRGDYNEQFF,TGTGCCAGCAGTTTATCCAGGGGGGACTACAATGAGCAGTTCTTC
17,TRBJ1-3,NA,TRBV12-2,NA,CASRSSFDGGPGNTIYF,TGTGCAAGTCGCTCCTCCTTCGACGGCGGTCCCGGAAACACCATATATTTT
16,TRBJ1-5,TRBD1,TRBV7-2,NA,CASSLSTGATNQPQHF,TGTGCCAGCAGCCTCTCGACAGGGGCTACCAATCAGCCCCAGCATTTT
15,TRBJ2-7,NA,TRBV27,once,CASSSLGVAPYEQYF,TGTGCCAGCAGCTCTCTAGGGGTCGCACCCTACGAGCAGTACTTC
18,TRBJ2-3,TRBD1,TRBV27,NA,CASTPGGQGDTITDTQYF,TGTGCCAGCACACCCGGAGGACAGGGCGACACCATCACAGATACGCAGTATTTT
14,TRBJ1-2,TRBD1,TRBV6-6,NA,CASSYSDRGDGYTF,TGTGCCAGCAGTTACTCCGACAGGGGAGATGGCTACACCTTC
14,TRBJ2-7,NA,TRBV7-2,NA,CASSPRGAGDEQYF,TGTGCCAGCAGCCCCCGGGGGGCGGGTGACGAGCAGTACTTC
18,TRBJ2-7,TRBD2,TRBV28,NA,CASSLGTRGLAGVYEQYF,TGTGCCAGCAGTTTAGGGACCCGCGGACTAGCGGGAGTTTACGAGCAGTACTTC
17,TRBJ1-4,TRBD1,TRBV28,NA,CASSLGRGRGSNEKLFF,TGTGCCAGCAGTTTAGGAAGGGGGCGCGGGTCTAATGAAAAACTGTTTTTT
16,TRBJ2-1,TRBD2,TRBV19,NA,CASSLRLAGDANEQFF,TGTGCCAGTAGTCTCCGACTAGCGGGAGACGCTAATGAGCAGTTCTTC
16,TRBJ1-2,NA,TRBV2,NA,CASSEVGTAANYGYTF,TGTGCCAGCAGTGAAGTTGGGACTGCGGCTAACTATGGCTACACCTTC
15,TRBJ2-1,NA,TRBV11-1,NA,CASRQPGASGDEQFF,TGTGCCAGCAGACAACCAGGGGCCTCCGGAGATGAGCAGTTCTTC
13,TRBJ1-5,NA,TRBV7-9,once,CASSLGVGQPQHF,TGTGCCAGCAGCTTAGGAGTGGGCCAGCCCCAGCATTTT
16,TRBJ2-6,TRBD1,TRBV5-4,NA,CASSLTGTGGGNVLTF,TGTGCCAGCAGCTTGACAGGGACAGGGGGGGGCAACGTCCTGACTTTC
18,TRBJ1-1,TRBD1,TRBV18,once,CASSPGPPGQGLDTEAFF,TGTGCCAGCTCACCCGGGCCCCCGGGACAGGGACTCGACACTGAAGCTTTCTTT
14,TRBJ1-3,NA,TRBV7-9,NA,CASSSTYSGNTIYF,TGTGCCAGCAGCTCGACATACTCTGGAAACACCATATATTTT
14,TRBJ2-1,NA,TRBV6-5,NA,CASSKHSGGNEQFF,TGTGCCAGCAGCAAACATTCCGGAGGCAATGAGCAGTTCTTC
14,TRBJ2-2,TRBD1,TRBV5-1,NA,CASSSDRGPGELFF,TGCGCCAGCAGCTCGGACAGGGGGCCCGGGGAGCTGTTTTTT
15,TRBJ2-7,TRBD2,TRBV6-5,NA,CASRPMTSGGYEQYF,TGTGCCAGCCGACCGATGACTAGCGGGGGATACGAGCAGTACTTC